This TCR beta chain was observed in a study of cytomegalovirus exposure and HLA in healthy donors (TCRdb year 2017). General notes on the study: An earlier analysis of several hundred of the donors reported approximately 290 Gb of sequence data and around 110 million unique TCR beta sequences from around 200 million T cells. An early release that covered about 600 HLA-typed donors contained approximately 300 gigabases of sequencing data and around 80 million unique TCR sequences. Among the 398 genotyped donors, approximately 77% belonged to the genetic ancestry cluster associated with self-reported Caucasian donors. The aim of the study was to test whether cataloging public T cell receptors could identify signatures of past pathogen exposure. Using immunosequencing, the study profiled T cell repertoires from around 670 subjects and related those repertoires to cytomegalovirus serostatus. In addition to the first cohort of 650 to 750 subjects, a separate validation cohort of approximately 130 different subjects was used. To predict cytomegalovirus infection status, the study brought together high-throughput TCR immunosequencing, statistical association of individual TCRs with disease status, and machine learning. To study patterns of TCR occurrence, a later analysis re-analyzed previously published TCR beta repertoires from under 750 donors and added high-resolution HLA genotyping. Rather than drawing on any new phenotypic data, the later analysis identified candidate immune exposures from TCR beta sequences and the way those sequences occurred across donors. An earlier analysis of 587 of the donors applied high-throughput TCR beta sequencing to assess whether each TCR beta V gene segment acted as functional or pseudogenic. Donor age, sex, ethnicity and CMV serostatus were compiled alongside the repertoire data. A later genetic analysis used genome-wide SNP genotypes for about three fifths of the 666 donors, treating that subset as a discovery cohort. Every repertoire in the discovery cohort had been generated on one and the same sequencing platform. Class I and class II HLA loci were covered by the typing at four-digit resolution. The number of donors typed differed by locus, with about 629-630 for A, B, C, DRB1 and DQB1, 522 for DQA1, 600 to 610 for DPA1, and some 470 for DPB1. About 5 DR-DQ haplotypes were handled as single units for association and clustering, since linkage in the cohort was strong. Among a few hundred genotyped donors of the cohort, an average of about 240,000 unique TCR beta nucleotide sequences were sequenced per donor, 15% to 20% of them non-productive.

The cohort consisted of approximately 670 healthy bone marrow donors. At the time of sampling, all cohort members were nominally healthy, though unrecorded immune exposures were likely present. CMV serostatus was recorded as positive for some 300 and negative for about 50% of the 666 cohort members, whereas no CMV serostatus was recorded for the donor in question. Every donor gave a peripheral blood sample, and the peripheral blood mononuclear cells from that sample were used for TCR beta sequencing. The Qiagen DNeasy Blood Extraction Kit was used to extract genomic DNA from the blood cell samples. The receptor library was made with the immunoSEQ multiplex PCR assay. The multiplex PCR relied on a mix of 60 forward primers for TCR Vbeta segments and 13 reverse primers for TCR Jbeta segments. The CDR3 region of rearranged TCR beta genes was amplified from genomic DNA by a multiplex PCR assay. The Illumina HiSeq System was used to sequence the amplified TCR beta libraries as 87-base-pair reads. Per the source publication's procedure: Across the 670 or so repertoires, a later analysis counted approximately 83 million unique TCR beta chains, some 11 million of which were shared by at least two donors. To remove PCR and sequencing errors, raw reads were error-corrected and collapsed into unique sequences using a nearest-neighbor algorithm that merged closely related sequences. Alignment of CDR3 sequences to IMGT reference sequences was used to assign V, D and J gene segments. For a sequence to be retained, at least a six-nucleotide match to both a V gene segment and a J gene segment was required. Rearrangements were called productive when the CDR3 lacked stop codons and stayed in frame with V and J; all others were non-productive. CDR3 was defined according to IMGT convention as the region running from the second conserved V-encoded cysteine to the conserved J-encoded phenylalanine. The earlier analysis of 587 of the donors excluded sequences that lacked an unambiguous match to a single V gene segment. An earlier analysis of about 600 of the donors called V segments functional above 56.7% productive rearrangements and segregating when the between-donor standard deviation exceeded 5%. A statistical classification framework was built to diagnose cytomegalovirus status from the catalog of TCR beta chain sequences. V and J gene assignment, in a later analysis, came from comparing TCR nucleotide sequences with IMGT/GENE-DB human TR gene sequences. A later analysis assigned CDR3 sequences and most-parsimonious VDJ recombination scenarios with the TCRdist pipeline. In a later analysis, each TCR beta chain was defined by its CDR3 amino acid sequence together with its V-gene family, and reads lacking a unique V-gene family were excluded. A later analysis removed roughly 590 highly shared, low-generation-probability nucleotide sequences to deal with suspected cross-contamination and a sequencing artifact. For each public chain, a later analysis derived a clonal expansion index from normalized ranks of inferred template counts within each repertoire. In a later analysis, generation probabilities were computed with a VDJ recombination model fitted to out-of-frame rearrangements, and the resulting probabilities were checked against IGoR. In a later analysis, hypergeometric tests were used to score TCR-TCR, TCR-HLA and TCR-CMV co-occurrence, with a repertoire-size bias correction applied to TCR pairs. A later analysis estimated false discovery rates by permuting HLA or CMV assignments 20 times. A later analysis grouped co-occurring TCRs with DBSCAN, adding TCRdist sequence similarity when clustering within HLA-allele-positive subsets. For co-occurrence clustering, repertoires with fewer than 30,000 or more than 120,000 public chains were excluded, along with roughly five repertoires with anomalous nucleotide sharing. This immuneACCESS table, as held by TCRdb, lists in-frame sequences with V and J called but not all clones. Of the missing ones, under half trace to an unresolved V gene in checked studies; the others have no known cause. The V and J calls and clone size come from that table; D and trimming were worked out from the DNA. The sample table shows tens of thousands of clones, and about four fifths are seen once. The ten largest clones take up 10% to 13% of the sample.

As for this clone: Its antigen target is currently unknown. There are no base qualities to consult, and no much larger clone falls within one base.

General study outcomes and caveats: In a later genetic analysis, fewer N-insertions in productive TCRs were reported among donors in an Asian-associated ancestry cluster than the roughly 700-donor mean. In a later analysis, more than 15,000 TCR beta sequences were associated with specific HLA alleles at a false discovery rate of 0.05. This cohort had only TCR beta chains sequenced, and the lack of alpha or paired-chain data limited which features could be detected. A later analysis found that TCR association rates varied across HLA loci, with DRB1 alleles showing the most associated TCRs and HLA-C alleles the fewest. A cluster of highly shared sequence variants was judged likely to represent a technical artifact of the sequencing pipeline. In both the original and validation cohorts, the classifier was reported to diagnose cytomegalovirus status with high specificity and sensitivity. Because HLA typing was missing for some donors at each locus, association tests included only the typed subset. Immune exposure information for the cohort was limited to CMV serostatus. It was suggested by the authors that the approach could potentially be generalized to other disease states and immunological phenotypes. The earlier analysis of about 600 of the donors excluded 15 to 20 rarely observed V segments, including chromosome 9 orphons, because counts were too low. A few of the identified cytomegalovirus-associated TCR beta chains were confirmed in vitro to be specific for cytomegalovirus antigens. Presence/absence analyses assumed roughly uniform sequencing depth across donors, an assumption that may not hold. Correlated functional status among segregating V segments might be attributable to linkage disequilibrium, but an unknown experimental factor could not be ruled out. Compared with equally common non-associated chains, HLA-associated TCR beta chains in a later analysis were more clonally expanded and had lower generation probabilities. According to a later analysis, most CMV-associated TCR beta chains appeared to be HLA-restricted, and the HLA associations seemed to be driven largely by CMV exposure. In a later genetic analysis, a missense DCLRE1C variant was associated with V-gene and J-gene trimming of TCR beta chains, and the association was replicated in an independent cohort. A further reported finding was that TCR beta sequences accurately predicted the HLA-A and HLA-B alleles for most subjects in the first cohort. Strong co-occurrence of HLA alleles, especially DR and DQ, made assigning TCR associations to individual alleles difficult. In an earlier analysis of 587 of the donors, most TCR beta V segments appeared in productive rearrangements about 87% or about 30% of the time, broadly matching IMGT annotations. Most TCR sequences were observed very rarely across donors, whereas some public TCRs were present in many individuals. Several of the top co-occurrence clusters appeared to be linked to parvovirus B19, influenza, CMV and Epstein-Barr virus, according to a later analysis. A total of roughly 160 TCR beta chains were listed by the study as associated with cytomegalovirus.

Material for sequencing was PBMCs. This clonotype originated in a human donor in good health.

The sequenced DNA is TGCGCCAGCAGTCCACGGACAGGAACCTCCTACGAGCAGTACTTC. This translates into CASSPRTGTSYEQYF. The rearranged segments are TRBV5-1 and TRBJ2-7, with 7 bases aligning to TRBD1. Germline trimming amounts to 5 bases on V and 0 bases on J, with 8 as the count of junction bases outside the gene matches. The cysteine opens and the phenylalanine closes a CDR3 of 15 amino acids. Only the CDR3 portion is preserved as DNA: 45 bases, with reading frame beginning at the first base. From a lookup of the germline V gene, CDR1 and CDR2 are SGHRS and YFSETQ.